Presented here are 20 T cell receptor beta chains from one specimen sequenced in a study of blood T cell repertoires in COVID-19. Some clones are missing from TCRdb's copy, which holds only in-frame ones; the method was immunoSEQ multiplex PCR. The sample has tens of thousands of clones, roughly 84% seen once. Specimen: peripheral blood. These TCRs come from a man aged 30 to 39 with COVID-19, enrolled during active disease.

The J gene is TRBJ2-7, the V gene TRBV2; no clear D gene. The V gene's germline CDR1 is SNHLY and CDR2 FYNNEI. There are 14 residues in the CDR3. The V end was cut by 10 bases, the J end by 0 bases, with 16 bases between. The DNA for the CDR3 is TGTGCCAATCGCCGGTCGGGTAGCTCCTACGAGCAGTACTTC. It yields the protein CANRRSGSSYEQYF.

The chain joins TRBV21-1 to TRBJ1-2; the table's D call of TRBD1 was not tested on the DNA. TRBV21-1 is deemed a pseudogene. The CDR3 is 16 amino acids. CDR3 DNA sequence: TGTGCCAGCAGGAAGGTCCCCCCAGGAATTAACTATGGCTACACCTTC. Amino acids: CASRKVPPGINYGYTF.

This clone has at least ten counts. The chain combines TRBV6-5 with TRBJ1-6; tentative D call: TRBD1 (5 bases). V shed 7 bases and J shed 1 base, with 8 bases lying between them. The CDR3 consists of 14 residues. In germline, CDR1 is MNHEY, CDR2 SVGAGI. The DNA for the CDR3 is TGTGCCAGCAAGCAGGGTTCCTATAATTCACCCCTCCACTTT. Its translation is CASKQGSYNSPLHF.

The genes are TRBV20-1 and TRBJ2-1; D is possibly TRBD2 (5 bases). Trimming pared 6 bases from V and 2 bases from J, leaving 23 bases between. The V gene's germline CDR1 is DFQATT and CDR2 SNEGSKA (reference sequence). CDR3 size: 17 residues. CDR3 DNA: TGCAGTGCAAGTGGGGTCCGGGATCTTGGAACCTACAATGAGCAGTTCTTC. It codes for CSASGVRDLGTYNEQFF.

This chain uses TRBV21-1 with TRBJ1-5; TRBD1, the table's D call, lacks a check against the DNA. TRBV21-1 is a known pseudogene. This CDR3 has 16 amino acids. The CDR3 is CASSPRQGLSNQPQHF. CDR3 nucleotide sequence: TGTGCCAGCAGCCCACGACAGGGTTTAAGCAATCAGCCCCAGCATTTT.

This rearrangement joins TRBV3-1 (or the pseudogene TRBV3-2) to TRBJ1-2; D call uncertain. Trimming stripped 0 bases from V and 1 base from J, with 6 bases between. CDR1 and CDR2 (germline): LGHDT, YNNKEL (reference sequence). CDR3 length: 14 residues. The CDR3 nucleotides are TGTGCCAGCAGCCAAGATCGTTATAACTATGGCTACACCTTC. It encodes CASSQDRYNYGYTF.

This chain uses TRBV28 with TRBJ2-5; the D gene is possibly TRBD2 (6 bases). Germline lookup yields CDR1 MDHEN and CDR2 SYDVKM. V gave up 3 bases and J gave up 3 bases, with 11 bases separating them. This CDR3 spans 14 amino acids. The CDR3 loop is CASSFSGDEETQYF. The CDR3 coding sequence is TGTGCCAGCAGTTTTTCGGGAGACGAAGAGACCCAGTACTTC.

The rearrangement joins TRBV7-3 to TRBJ2-3; 8 bases align to TRBD1. There are 17 residues in the CDR3. Germline-derived CDR1 and CDR2 are SGHTA and FQGTGA. Trimming took 3 bases from V and 0 from J; bases not matched to a gene: 8. The CDR3, as DNA: TGTGCCAGCAGCTTGCGAGCCGGACAGGGCAGCACAGATACGCAGTATTTT. Its translation: CASSLRAGQGSTDTQYF.

The rearrangement links TRBV24-1 to TRBJ2-1; D is uncertain. V was clipped by 4 bases and J by 5 bases, with 8 bases between them. CDR1 and CDR2 from the germline V gene are KGHDR and SFDVKD. CDR3 length: 13 amino acids. The CDR3 is CATSEGSNNEQFF. DNA for the CDR3: TGTGCCACCAGTGAGGGCAGTAACAATGAGCAGTTCTTC.

The rearrangement links TRBV7-9 to TRBJ1-1; TRBD1 matches 7 bases. Germline lookup yields CDR1 SEHNR and CDR2 FQNEAQ (reference sequence). The CDR3 has 15 residues. The J segment lost 4 bases and the V segment lost 7 bases, leaving 12 bases of the junction unmatched. For the CDR3, the DNA is TGTGCCAGCACGGAAGAAGACAGGGCGCTCACTGAAGCTTTCTTT. Protein product: CASTEEDRALTEAFF.

The DNA of the CDR3 is TGTGCCAGCAGCTTGAACAGGGGCGGCGTGGTAGATACGCAGTATTTT. Amino acids: CASSLNRGGVVDTQYF. The V and J genes are TRBV5-6 and TRBJ2-3; 7 nucleotides line up with TRBD1. V dropped 1 base and J dropped 5; count of bases not matched to a gene: 10. The CDR3 is 16 residues long. Germline CDR1 and CDR2: SGHDT and YYEEEE.

The rearrangement uses TRBV3-1 (or the pseudogene TRBV3-2) and TRBJ2-6; D might be TRBD2 (5 bases). Trimming stripped 7 bases from V and 2 bases from J, with 9 bases between. Germline V gives CDR1 LGHDT, CDR2 YNNKEL (reference sequence). This CDR3 has 14 residues. The CDR3 nucleotides read TGTGCCAGCACACCGAGGGCTGGGGCCAACGTCCTGACTTTC. It encodes CASTPRAGANVLTF.

The chain employs TRBV19 and TRBJ1-1, with 10 bases aligning to TRBD1. V shed 4 bases and J 1 base; nucleotides not matched to a gene: 3. Germline CDR1 is LNHDA and CDR2 is SQIVND (reference sequence). The CDR3 runs to 15 residues. CDR3 sequence reads: CASSTGQGENTEAFF. The CDR3 nucleotides read TGTGCCAGTAGTACCGGACAGGGGGAGAACACTGAAGCTTTCTTT.

The chain employs TRBV7-2 and TRBJ2-3, with a weak D call TRBD2 (6 bases). V lost 5 bases and J 4 bases, leaving 16 bases between the germline ends. Per germline, CDR1 SGHTA and CDR2 FQGNSA. This CDR3 has 15 residues. The CDR3 nucleotides are TGTGCCAGCAGCCCCGGGGGTCCTGCTTCAGATACGCAGTATTTT. Its translation is CASSPGGPASDTQYF.

The chain is built from TRBV13 and TRBJ2-1; D might be TRBD2 (6 bases). CDR3 size: 12 residues. Germline CDR1 reads PRHDT; CDR2 reads FYEKMQ (reference sequence). Trimming took off 8 bases at V and 7 bases at J, with 12 bases between the two ends. For the CDR3, the DNA is TGTGCCAGCGGGGCGGGAAGAAATGAGCAGTTCTTC. As protein: CASGAGRNEQFF.

To note about this clone: The sample holds other DNA sequences that translate to the same CDR3. V and J are TRBV7-3 and TRBJ2-7, with 11 positions matching TRBD1. Looked up from germline, CDR1 is SGHTA and CDR2 is FQGTGA. The CDR3 is made up of 14 amino acids. The trim removed 5 bases at V and 5 bases at J, leaving 5 bases unmatched. The CDR3 loop is CASSPGQGADEQYF. The CDR3 nucleotides are TGTGCCAGCAGCCCCGGACAGGGGGCAGACGAGCAGTACTTC.

The V and J genes are TRBV5-1 and TRBJ2-7; 10 bases agree with TRBD1. The CDR3 totals 16 residues. The J segment lost 2 bases and the V segment lost 3 bases, leaving 8 bases of the junction unmatched. Germline loops: CDR1 SGHRS, CDR2 YFSETQ. The CDR3 region is CASSSIRDRGTYEQYF. The CDR3 DNA reads as TGCGCCAGCAGCTCTATCCGGGACAGGGGTACCTACGAGCAGTACTTC.

This chain joins TRBV10-3 and TRBJ2-5; tentatively, D is TRBD1 (7 bases). Germline V gives CDR1 ENHRY, CDR2 SYGVKD. The CDR3 runs 13 residues. Trimming stripped 4 bases from V and 9 bases from J, with 15 bases between. The CDR3: CAISAGQSGAQYF. The CDR3, as DNA: TGTGCCATCAGTGCGGGACAGTCGGGGGCCCAGTACTTC.

This sequence joins TRBV29-1 and TRBJ1-1; 8 nucleotides line up with TRBD1. The germline CDR1 and CDR2 sequences are SQVTM and ANQGSEA. V lost 4 bases and J lost 3; bases outside the gene matches: 4. The CDR3 sequence is 13 residues long. The CDR3, as DNA: TGCAGCGTTGCGACAGGGGTTGACACTGAAGCTTTCTTT. Its translation: CSVATGVDTEAFF.

The chain carries TRBV11-2 and TRBJ2-7; 10 bases line up with TRBD2. CDR3 length equals 15 residues. Per the germline V gene, CDR1 is SGHAT and CDR2 is FQNNGV. J lost 2 bases, V lost 5 bases, and 6 bases had no gene match. CDR3 residues: CASSPGLADPYEQYF. CDR3 bases: TGTGCCAGCAGCCCCGGACTAGCGGATCCCTACGAGCAGTACTTC.